This paragraph reports one TCR beta chain. No cognate antigen has been identified for it. No much larger clone is present one base from it, and per-base qualities are unavailable. Receptor libraries were prepared by PCR. Sequencing relied on an Illumina HiSeq 2500. TCR libraries were prepared with molecular barcoding, using unique molecular identifiers to normalize TCRbeta repertoire quantification. TCRdb applied fastp at Q25 and MiXCR to the public reads, then kept only in-frame beta chains. Every entry covers one CDR3 protein and lists the most common genes and DNA from its rows. Present in this sample are tens of thousands of distinct CDR3 sequences, 44% of which were seen just once. The ten largest clones capture 95% to 98% of the sample. This sample is drawn from a study of T-cell reconstitution after alpha-beta-depleted transplantation in children (dated by TCRdb to 2016 to 2018). In the study overall: Using TCR repertoire profiling, the study quantitatively followed how T-cell immune reconstitution unfolded in children after TCRalphabeta/CD19-depleted allogeneic hematopoietic cell transplantation. The paper as a whole reports these results and caveats: Over the following months the frequencies of hyperexpanded clones went down, and after one year T-cell counts and TCRbeta diversity were mostly credited to newly produced T cells. The apparently early recovery of alphabetaT-cell counts about two months after transplant reportedly depended on only several hundred rapidly expanded clones that came from non-depleted graft cells. In some patients, the high TCRbeta diversity seen at day 60 was put down to recipient T cells and intrathymic progenitors that had survived conditioning.

The sample's treatment or condition, from its label and the paper: allogeneic hematopoietic cell transplantation with graft depleted of TCRalphabeta T cells and CD19 B cells. Transplant recipients were children who received TCRalphabeta/CD19-depleted allogeneic hematopoietic cell grafts. The source was PBMCs, mostly from graft donor cells, collected 360 days after TCRalphabeta/CD19-depleted stem cell transplant. The TCR originated in a male patient under 18 who had a stem cell transplant for acute lymphoblastic leukemia, so the T cells may come from the graft donor.

The bases read TGTGCCAGCAGTTTAGCGTCCGAGCAGTACTTC. This gives the protein CASSLASEQYF. The V and J genes are TRBV28 and TRBJ2-7, with the D gene not clear enough to name. CDR1 is given as MDHEN and CDR2 as SYDVKM, both from the germline V gene. V loses 2 bases of germline sequence and J loses 6 bases, and the interval between the two ends is 5 bases. Its CDR3 holds 11 amino acids, cysteine through phenylalanine. The entry retains the CDR3 DNA only, 33 bases that are in frame from base 1.